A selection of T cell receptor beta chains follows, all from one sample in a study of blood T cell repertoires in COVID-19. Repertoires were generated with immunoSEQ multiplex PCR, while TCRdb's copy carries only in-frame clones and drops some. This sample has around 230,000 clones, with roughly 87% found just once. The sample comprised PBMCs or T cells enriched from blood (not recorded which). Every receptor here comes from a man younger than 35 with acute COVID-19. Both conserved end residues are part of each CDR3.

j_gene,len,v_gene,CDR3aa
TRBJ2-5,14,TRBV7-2,CASSLATGAETQYF
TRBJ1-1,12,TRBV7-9,CASSLILREAFF
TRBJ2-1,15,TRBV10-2,CASSTGLAGVNEQFF
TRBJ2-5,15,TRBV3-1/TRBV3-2,CASTGTSGRGETQYF
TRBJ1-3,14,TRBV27,CASSPWSSGNTIYF
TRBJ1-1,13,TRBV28,CASSFRQGSEAFF
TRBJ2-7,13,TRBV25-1,CASSDQGSREQYF
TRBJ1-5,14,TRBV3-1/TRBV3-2,CASSQDLRKQPQHF
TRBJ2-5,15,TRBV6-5,CASSYSGQGQETQYF
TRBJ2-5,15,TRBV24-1,CATSDWGTGEETQYF
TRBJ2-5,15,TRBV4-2,CASSQGLAVQETQYF
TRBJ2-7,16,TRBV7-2,CASSSQTGTASYEQYF
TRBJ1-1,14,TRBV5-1,CASSLAGEGTEAFF
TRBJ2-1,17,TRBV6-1,CASSDPWTSASYNEQFF
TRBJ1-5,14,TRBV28,CASWTTASNQPQHF
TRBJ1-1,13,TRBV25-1,CASRLGGDTEAFF
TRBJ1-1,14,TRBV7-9,CASSLGRGNTEAFF
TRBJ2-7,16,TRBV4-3,CASSQVASGYSYEQYF
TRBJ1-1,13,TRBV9,CASKPAGDTEAFF
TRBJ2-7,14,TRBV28,CASSSEADNRKQYF
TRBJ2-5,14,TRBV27,CASRREGRQETQYF
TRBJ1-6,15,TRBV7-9,CASSPAATGDSPLHF
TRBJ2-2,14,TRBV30,CAWSAGLETGELFF
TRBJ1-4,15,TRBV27,CASSLTTGGGEKLFF
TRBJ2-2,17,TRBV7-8,CASSLLGAGPFTGELFF
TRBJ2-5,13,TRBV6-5,CASSPGWGETQYF
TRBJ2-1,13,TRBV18,CASSPARGDEQFF